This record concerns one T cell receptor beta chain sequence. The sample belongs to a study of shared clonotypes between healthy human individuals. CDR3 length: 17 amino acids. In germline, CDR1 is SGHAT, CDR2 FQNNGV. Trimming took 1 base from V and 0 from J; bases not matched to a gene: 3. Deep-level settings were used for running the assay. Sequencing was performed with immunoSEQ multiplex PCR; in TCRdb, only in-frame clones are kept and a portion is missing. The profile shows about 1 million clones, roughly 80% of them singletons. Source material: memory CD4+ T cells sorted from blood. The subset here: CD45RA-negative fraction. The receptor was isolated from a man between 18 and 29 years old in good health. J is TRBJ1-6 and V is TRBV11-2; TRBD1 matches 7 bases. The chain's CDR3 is CASSLARGRSYNSPLHF. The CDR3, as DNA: TGTGCCAGCAGCTTAGCGAGGGGGCGCTCCTATAATTCACCCCTCCACTTT.